This T cell receptor (beta chain) came from a study of T cells in Graves' hyperthyroidism and ophthalmopathy. TCR beta CDR3 regions were amplified from RNA. When the TCR CDR3 underwent first-round RT-PCR, the HTBI primer set was used. TCRdb re-derived calls from the multiplex PCR reads in MiXCR, one entry per CDR3 protein. The profile shows around 400,000 distinct CDR3 sequences, roughly 15% of them singletons. General study findings and limits: Most thyroid clonotypes expanded above 0.001 were also detected in blood.

V was trimmed by 6 bases and J by 5 bases, leaving 19 bases between them. The germline V gene encodes CDR1 SQVTM and CDR2 ANQGSEA. The CDR3 totals 14 residues. This clonotype was recorded many times. No antigen is known for it. The sequenced sample was blood. The TCR sequence derives from a woman aged 55-75 years with Graves' ophthalmopathy. V usage is TRBV29-1 and J usage is TRBJ2-5, with a tentative D call TRBD2 (8 bases). The CDR3 sequence is CSVDRAGGRETQYF. The CDR3 region has the DNA TGCAGCGTAGACAGGGCGGGGGGACGGGAGACCCAGTACTTC.